The TCR beta chain described here comes from a study of beta chain features in type 1 diabetes. Broader study findings: Sequencing of cDNA might inflate the share of cells that strongly express TCR. All four CD4+ subsets from Type 1 diabetes patients carried moderately but significantly shorter TCRB CDR3s. A potential PCR bias toward shorter templates would be equal in patient and control samples.

Germline V gene lookup returns CDR1 DFQATT and CDR2 SNEGSKA (reference sequence). V shed 7 bases and J shed 3 bases, with 9 bases lying between them. The CDR3 consists of 11 residues. As every portion of the isolated RNA was reverse transcribed, the sequencing read expressed TCRB transcripts. Profiling relied on immunoSEQ multiplex PCR, and the TCRdb table lists in-frame clones only, not all of them. The repertoire consists of about 700,000 clones, with around 15% occurring once and the leading ten covering approximately 0.021%. This clone was observed a few times. Its antigen is not identified. The chain is built from TRBV20-1 and TRBJ1-1; D might be TRBD1 (5 bases). This TCR came from a man between 18 and 35 years old with type 1 diabetes. Specimen: naive CD4+ T cells from blood. Here the CDR3 reads CSVSRDTEAFF. The CDR3 region has the DNA TGCAGTGTAAGCAGGGACACTGAAGCTTTCTTT.